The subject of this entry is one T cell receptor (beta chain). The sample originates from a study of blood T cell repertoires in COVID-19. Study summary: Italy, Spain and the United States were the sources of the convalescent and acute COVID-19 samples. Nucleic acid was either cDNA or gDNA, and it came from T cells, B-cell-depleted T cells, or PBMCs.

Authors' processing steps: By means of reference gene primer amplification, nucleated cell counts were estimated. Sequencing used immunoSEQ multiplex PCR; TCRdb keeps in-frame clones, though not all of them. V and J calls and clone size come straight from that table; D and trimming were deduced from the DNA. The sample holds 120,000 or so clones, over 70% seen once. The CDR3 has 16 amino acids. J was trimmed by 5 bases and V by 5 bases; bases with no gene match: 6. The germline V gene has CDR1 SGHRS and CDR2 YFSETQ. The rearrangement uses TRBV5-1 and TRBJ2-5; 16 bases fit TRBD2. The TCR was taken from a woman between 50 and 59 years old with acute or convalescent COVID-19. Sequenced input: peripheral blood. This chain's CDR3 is CASSQGLAGGRETQYF. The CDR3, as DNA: TGCGCCAGCAGTCAGGGACTAGCGGGGGGGCGTGAGACCCAGTACTTC.